The 27 T cell receptor beta chains below were found in one sample sequenced in a study of regulatory T cells in long-lasting Graves disease. The authors built TCR beta libraries using iRepertoire HTBI primers and Arm-PCR of CDR3 regions. Each CDR3 protein is one row after TCRdb ran MiXCR on the multiplex PCR reads. The data show a few hundred thousand distinct CDR3 sequences, approximately 15% seen once. Regarding time point: newly diagnosed GD, antithyroid drugs for less than 3 months. RNA extracted from PBMCs served as the sequencing template. This sample was also put to use in a study of T cells in Graves' hyperthyroidism and ophthalmopathy.

The sample here was peripheral blood mononuclear cells (PBMCs), taken at new diagnosis, from a patient treated with antithyroid drugs. The receptors come from a man aged 25-45 years with Graves disease.

This clonotype was found many times. The chain employs TRBV7-2 and TRBJ2-7; the D is unclear. The CDR3 sequence is 14 residues long. V lost 3 bases and J lost 3, with 12 bases in between. CDR1 is SGHTA and CDR2 is FQGNSA in the germline V gene. CDR3 residues: CASSFLSSYYEQYF. The CDR3 coding sequence is TGTGCCAGCAGCTTTCTTAGCAGCTACTACGAGCAGTACTTC.

This clonotype was seen many times. The chain recombines TRBV19 with TRBJ2-7; TRBD1 aligns across 9 bases. Germline V gene lookup returns CDR1 LNHDA and CDR2 SQIVND (reference sequence). The CDR3 extends over 16 amino acids. Losses at the gene ends were 3 bases for V and 4 bases for J; bases not matched to a gene: 10. In nucleotides, the CDR3 is TGTGCCAGTAGTATTACCGGGACAGGGAAGCTGTACGAGCAGTACTTC. Protein: CASSITGTGKLYEQYF.

In its sample, this clonotype was seen many times. The V call is TRBV2, the J call TRBJ2-3, with 9 bases lining up with TRBD2. V was clipped by 6 bases and J by 4 bases; unmatched bases: 20. CDR1 is SNHLY, CDR2 FYNNEI, per germline. CDR3 size: 19 residues. Here the CDR3 reads CASSGEYDGGRARADTQYF. CDR3 DNA sequence: TGTGCCAGCAGCGGGGAGTACGATGGCGGGAGGGCTCGGGCAGATACGCAGTATTTT.

The chain carries TRBV12-3 or TRBV12-4 and TRBJ1-2, with D possibly TRBD1 on 5 matching bases. Trimming cost V 6 bases and J 4 bases, with 18 bases left between them. This CDR3 is built from 15 residues. This CDR3 reads CASSLGVGTGYGYTF. In DNA form, the CDR3 reads TGTGCCAGCAGCCTAGGGGTCGGGACTGGCTATGGCTACACCTTC.

This clonotype was picked up a small number of times. The rearrangement joins TRBV24-1 to TRBJ2-1, with 9 positions matching TRBD2. CDR3 length equals 16 residues. The germline CDR1 and CDR2 sequences are KGHDR and SFDVKD. Trimming at V came to 7 bases and at J to 7 bases, leaving 13 bases not matched to a gene. CDR3 region: CATSKGGSGSKNEQFF. The CDR3 region has the DNA TGTGCCACCAGCAAAGGGGGTAGCGGGAGTAAAAATGAGCAGTTCTTC.

This clonotype appeared many times. V usage is TRBV29-1 and J usage is TRBJ1-1; D is undetermined. The germline V and J ends were trimmed by 7 bases and 1 base, with 10 bases remaining between them. There are 12 residues in the CDR3. Germline V CDR1 and CDR2: SQVTM, ANQGSEA. CDR3 protein: CSGRDQNTEAFF. CDR3 DNA sequence: TGCAGCGGTCGTGACCAGAACACTGAAGCTTTCTTT. The full variable domain, its missing parts supplied by reference TRBV29-1 and TRBJ1-1, is SAVISQKPSRDICQRGTSLTIQCQVDSQVTMMFWYRQQPGQSLTLIATANQGSEATYESGFVIDKFPISRPNLTFSTLTVSNMSPEDSSIYLCSGRDQNTEAFFGQGTRLTVV.

This chain uses TRBV20-1 with TRBJ1-1; possible D gene TRBD1, 5 bases. Germline CDR1 DFQATT, CDR2 SNEGSKA (reference sequence). The CDR3 runs to 12 residues. V was pared by 6 bases and J by 3 bases, with 11 bases between. CDR3 loop: CSARRGDTEAFF. Written as DNA, the CDR3 is TGCAGTGCCCGGCGAGGGGACACTGAAGCTTTCTTT.

This sequence joins TRBV7-9 and TRBJ2-3, with TRBD1 identical over 10 bases. With 2 bases clipped from V and 3 bases from J, the junction kept 5 bases outside the gene matches. The CDR3 totals 16 residues. Germline CDR1 reads SEHNR; CDR2 reads FQNEAQ (reference sequence). The CDR3 reads CASSLLGQGITDTQYF. CDR3 DNA sequence: TGTGCCAGCAGCTTATTGGGACAGGGGATTACAGATACGCAGTATTTT.

This clonotype was detected ten times or more. The V call is TRBV20-1, the J call TRBJ2-1, with 13 bases aligning to TRBD2. The CDR3 runs to 13 residues. Per the germline V gene, CDR1 is DFQATT and CDR2 is SNEGSKA (reference sequence). The CDR3, as DNA: TGCAGCAGAGGGACTAGCGGGAATAGAGAGCAGTTCTTC. As protein: CSRGTSGNREQFF.

This clonotype was seen at least ten times. The chain recombines TRBV6-2 or TRBV6-3 with TRBJ2-4, with a weak D call TRBD2 (5 bases). Between the trimmed V and J ends, which lost 8 bases and 5 bases, there was a span of 13 bases. The CDR3 consists of 13 residues. Germline V CDR1 and CDR2: MNHEY, SVGEGT. The CDR3 DNA reads TGTGCCAGCCTCCAGAGCGGTCAAAACATTCAGTACTTC. Translation: CASLQSGQNIQYF.

V and J are TRBV4-2 and TRBJ2-2; perhaps TRBD1 as D (6 bases). The germline V and J ends were trimmed by 4 bases and 4 bases, with 13 bases remaining between them. Germline values: CDR1 LGHNA, CDR2 YNFKEQ. The CDR3 spans 15 residues. Here the CDR3 reads CASSRDVGGTGELFF. CDR3 nucleotide sequence: TGTGCCAGCAGCCGAGATGTAGGGGGCACCGGGGAGCTGTTTTTT.

In its sample, this clonotype was seen many times. This rearrangement joins TRBV10-3 to TRBJ2-5; 7 bases are a match to TRBD2. The germline V gene has CDR1 ENHRY and CDR2 SYGVKD. The CDR3 spans 16 residues. The ends lost 3 bases at V and 1 base at J; junction bases unmatched: 8. CDR3 loop: CAISDGGESFQETQYF. Written as DNA, the CDR3 is TGTGCCATCAGTGATGGGGGGGAGTCATTCCAAGAGACCCAGTACTTC.

This clonotype was counted many times. The V gene is TRBV6-2 or TRBV6-3, the J gene TRBJ2-3, with 11 nucleotides matching TRBD2. This CDR3 has 16 amino acids. Germline V lookup: CDR1 MNHEY, CDR2 SVGEGT. The trim removed 6 bases at V and 4 bases at J, leaving 9 bases unmatched. This CDR3 reads CASSATSGSLADTQYF. The CDR3 nucleotides are TGTGCCAGCAGCGCCACTAGCGGGAGTTTGGCAGATACGCAGTATTTT.

This chain uses TRBV6-1 with TRBJ1-1; possibly TRBD1 for D (6 bases). Germline V gene data show CDR1 as MNHNS and CDR2 as SASEGT. This CDR3 has 13 amino acids. The ends were cut back, 7 bases at V and 5 bases at J, with 14 bases in the middle. For the CDR3, the DNA is TGTGCCAGCACCGCAGGGGCCCTGACTGAAGCTTTCTTT. It codes for CASTAGALTEAFF.

This clonotype was detected many times. The gene calls are TRBV9 and TRBJ2-7, with D tentatively TRBD2 (5 bases). The CDR3 is 15 residues long. The V end was cut by 3 bases, the J end by 6 bases, with 19 bases between. In germline, CDR1 is SGDLS, CDR2 YYNGEE. In DNA, the CDR3 is TGTGCCAGCAGCGGCGAGGGCCAAGGGCAAACCGAGCAGTACTTC. It yields the protein CASSGEGQGQTEQYF.

This clonotype has just a few counts. The V gene is TRBV30, the J gene TRBJ1-1; D is perhaps TRBD1 (5 bases). The ends were cut back, 4 bases at V and 2 bases at J, with 14 bases in the middle. The germline V gene encodes CDR1 GTSNPN and CDR2 SVGIG (reference sequence). The CDR3 runs to 14 residues. Here the CDR3 reads CAWIGRARNTEAFF. The DNA of the CDR3 is TGTGCCTGGATTGGCAGGGCAAGAAACACTGAAGCTTTCTTT.

With respect to this clonotype: Since no conserved phenylalanine or tryptophan closes the CDR3, a read error is the likely cause. J is TRBJ1-6 and V is TRBV5-1, with D uncertain. CDR3 length equals 15 residues. Trimming took off 0 bases at V and 6 bases at J, with 10 bases between the two ends. Germline loops: CDR1 SGHRS, CDR2 YFSETQ. The CDR3 here is CASSLDGVANSPLHL. DNA for the CDR3: TGCGCCAGCAGCTTGGACGGCGTAGCTAATTCACCCCTCCACCTT.

J is TRBJ1-1 and V is TRBV30; 7 positions agree with TRBD1. CDR1 GTSNPN and CDR2 SVGIG come from the germline V gene (reference sequence). V shed 0 bases and J 9 bases; nucleotides not matched to a gene: 7. This CDR3 has 13 residues. CDR3 loop: CAWSVSGGGKAFF. The CDR3 DNA sequence: TGTGCCTGGAGTGTATCAGGGGGGGGAAAAGCTTTCTTT. The complete variable domain, with remaining parts taken from reference TRBV30 and TRBJ1-1, reads SQTIHQWPATLVQPVGSPLSLECTVEGTSNPNLYWYRQAAGRGLQLLFYSVGIGQISSEVPQNLSASRPQDRQFILSSKKLLLSDSGFYLCAWSVSGGGKAFFGQGTRLTVV.

In its sample, this clonotype was seen many times. The V and J genes are TRBV12-3 or TRBV12-4 and TRBJ2-5, with 10 bases lining up with TRBD2. The V segment lost 5 bases and the J segment 2 bases; nucleotides outside the gene matches: 8. This CDR3 is built from 16 residues. CDR3 in DNA: TGTGCCAGCAGTGATCAACTAGCGGGAAAACAAGAGACCCAGTACTTC. This encodes CASSDQLAGKQETQYF.

Many counts were recorded for this clonotype. The rearrangement joins TRBV11-2 to TRBJ2-7, with a possible D match to TRBD1 (5 bases). Germline CDR1 is SGHAT and CDR2 is FQNNGV. The ends were cut back, 0 bases at V and 5 bases at J, with 11 bases in the middle. The CDR3 has 14 amino acids. The CDR3 sequence is CASSLDTQGNEQYF. CDR3 nucleotides: TGTGCCAGCAGCTTAGATACGCAGGGTAACGAGCAGTACTTC.

This clonotype showed up many times. The J gene is TRBJ2-6, the V gene TRBV2, with D perhaps TRBD2 (5 bases). Looked up from germline, CDR1 is SNHLY and CDR2 is FYNNEI. The CDR3 sequence is 15 residues long. V was cut by 7 bases and J by 2 bases, with 12 bases left in between. The CDR3 protein is CASTTGRAGANVLTF. The CDR3 DNA reads as TGTGCCAGCACCACCGGGCGGGCTGGGGCCAACGTCCTGACTTTC. The full variable domain, completed using reference TRBV2 and TRBJ2-6, is EPEVTQTPSHQVTQMGQEVILRCVPISNHLYFYWYRQILGQKVEFLVSFYNNEISEKSEIFDDQFSVERPDGSNFTLKIRSTKLEDSAMYFCASTTGRAGANVLTFGAGSRLTVL.

This clonotype was recorded at least ten times. The chain employs TRBV28 and TRBJ2-1, with D possibly being TRBD2 (5 bases). The V gene's germline CDR1 is MDHEN and CDR2 SYDVKM. The CDR3 length is 13 residues. Trimming pared 4 bases from V and 7 bases from J, leaving 11 bases between. CDR3 in amino acids: CASSSGVGNEQFF. As DNA, the CDR3 is TGTGCCAGCAGTTCCGGGGTAGGAAATGAGCAGTTCTTC.

The table lists this clonotype with a few counts. V usage is TRBV20-1 and J usage is TRBJ2-1, with no clear D. V lost 5 bases, J lost 8 bases, and 7 bases lay in between. The CDR3 spans 10 residues. Germline V gene sequence: CDR1 DFQATT, CDR2 SNEGSKA (reference sequence). CDR3 nucleotides: TGCAGTGCTTTAATCGATGAGCAGTTCTTC. Translating gives CSALIDEQFF.

This clonotype was observed at least ten times. V gene TRBV12-3 or TRBV12-4 combines with J gene TRBJ1-5; D unresolved. The germline V and J ends were trimmed by 3 bases and 4 bases, with 7 bases remaining between them. The CDR3 contains 13 residues. The CDR3 reads CASSFGRNQPQHF. The CDR3 DNA follows: TGTGCCAGCAGTTTCGGAAGAAATCAGCCCCAGCATTTT.

CDR3 in DNA: TGCAGTGCTAGTCCGGTCGGGATGAACACTGAAGCTTTCTTT. Its protein is CSASPVGMNTEAFF. V gene TRBV20-1 combines with J gene TRBJ1-1; no definite D call. The V gene's germline CDR1 is DFQATT and CDR2 SNEGSKA (reference sequence). Trimming cost V 3 bases and J 0 bases, with 11 bases left between them. This CDR3 region has 14 residues.

This clonotype was observed at least ten times. This CDR3 reads CASTDDRQGIIVFF. CDR3 DNA sequence: TGTGCCAGCACCGACGATCGACAGGGAATTATTGTTTTCTTT. The V and J genes are TRBV6-2 or TRBV6-3 and TRBJ1-1, with 7 bases matching TRBD1. This CDR3 is 14 amino acids long. The trim removed 7 bases at V and 13 bases at J, leaving 18 bases unmatched. Germline V gene lookup returns CDR1 MNHEY and CDR2 SVGEGT.

The chain has TRBV19 and TRBJ2-1; 10 bases align to TRBD2. Germline values: CDR1 LNHDA, CDR2 SQIVND (reference sequence). The CDR3 is 14 residues long. Trimming at V came to 1 base and at J to 12 bases, leaving 6 bases not matched to a gene. The CDR3 sequence is CASSIGLAGVGQFF. The CDR3, as DNA: TGTGCCAGTAGTATAGGGCTAGCGGGAGTAGGGCAGTTCTTC.